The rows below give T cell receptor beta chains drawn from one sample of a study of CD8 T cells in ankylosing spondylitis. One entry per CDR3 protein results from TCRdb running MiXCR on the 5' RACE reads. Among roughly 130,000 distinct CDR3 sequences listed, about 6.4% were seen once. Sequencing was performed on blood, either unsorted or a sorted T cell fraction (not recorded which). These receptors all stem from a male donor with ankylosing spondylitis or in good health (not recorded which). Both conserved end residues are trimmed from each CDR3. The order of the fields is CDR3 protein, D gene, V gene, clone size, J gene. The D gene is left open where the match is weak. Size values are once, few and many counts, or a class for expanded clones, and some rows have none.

CDR3: ASSLEGTTNEQF
D: TRBD2
V: TRBV5-1
size: many
J: TRBJ2-1

CDR3: SGGTGRSYEQY
D: TRBD1
V: TRBV20-1
size: many
J: TRBJ2-7

CDR3: SAGRASRNEKLF
D: NA
V: TRBV20-1
size: many
J: TRBJ1-4

CDR3: SVGAGTGETQY
D: NA
V: TRBV29-1
size: many
J: TRBJ2-5

CDR3: ASTTTSGTLGRNTEAF
D: NA
V: TRBV19
size: NA
J: TRBJ1-1

CDR3: ASSYSGYNYGYT
D: NA
V: TRBV12-3/TRBV12-4
size: many
J: TRBJ1-2

CDR3: AIREDPLGYNEQF
D: NA
V: TRBV10-3
size: many
J: TRBJ2-1

CDR3: ATSDHRRSGRGVNEQF
D: TRBD2
V: TRBV24-1
size: many
J: TRBJ2-1

CDR3: ASSLIVRGGLAGSYNEQF
D: TRBD2
V: TRBV11-2
size: many
J: TRBJ2-1

CDR3: AIRSDRSSYEQY
D: TRBD1
V: TRBV10-3
size: many
J: TRBJ2-7

CDR3: ATRDPGSKQY
D: NA
V: TRBV15
size: many
J: TRBJ2-7

CDR3: ASSLALAGGNTGELF
D: TRBD2
V: TRBV7-2
size: many
J: TRBJ2-2

CDR3: ASSWGYSNQPQH
D: NA
V: TRBV7-9
size: many
J: TRBJ1-5

CDR3: ASSTGTGGNIQY
D: TRBD1
V: TRBV18
size: NA
J: TRBJ2-4

CDR3: ASSRGEGFTDTQY
D: TRBD2
V: TRBV12-3/TRBV12-4
size: many
J: TRBJ2-3

CDR3: ASRQGANTGELF
D: TRBD1
V: TRBV7-9
size: few
J: TRBJ2-2

CDR3: ASSSRAATNEKLF
D: NA
V: TRBV27
size: many
J: TRBJ1-4

CDR3: ASSVVGRSGANVLT
D: NA
V: TRBV9
size: many
J: TRBJ2-6